Following are 29 T cell receptor beta chains from one sample sequenced in a study of blood T cell repertoires in COVID-19. The protocol was immunoSEQ multiplex PCR, while the TCRdb copy is restricted to in-frame clones and leaves out a portion. The sample holds over 75,000 clones, more than 60% seen once. Sequencing was done on a sample of peripheral blood. Every receptor here comes from a human donor in a cohort sampled during active COVID-19.

The chain joins TRBV5-1 to TRBJ2-7, with D possibly being TRBD2 (6 bases). Looked up from germline, CDR1 is SGHRS and CDR2 is YFSETQ. Trimming removed 3 bases from V and 0 bases from J, with 7 bases in between. The CDR3 spans 13 residues. CDR3 nucleotide sequence: TGCGCCAGCAGCTACGGGGGCTCCTACGAGCAGTACTTC. Amino acid sequence: CASSYGGSYEQYF.

The rearrangement uses TRBV7-3 and TRBJ1-1, with TRBD1 matching over 9 bases. Unmatched junction bases numbered 4, after V lost 5 bases and J lost 6 bases. The CDR3 loop spans 13 amino acids. Germline V gives CDR1 SGHTA, CDR2 FQGTGA. The CDR3 here is CASSLDRGAEAFF. CDR3 nucleotide sequence: TGTGCCAGCAGCCTTGACAGGGGGGCTGAAGCTTTCTTT.

V usage is TRBV2 and J usage is TRBJ2-3, with 7 bases aligning to TRBD2. The CDR3 totals 16 residues. Per germline, CDR1 SNHLY and CDR2 FYNNEI. Losses at the gene ends were 2 bases for V and 0 bases for J; bases not matched to a gene: 5. This CDR3 is CASSESGLGSTDTQYF. The CDR3 bases are TGTGCCAGCAGTGAAAGTGGACTAGGGAGCACAGATACGCAGTATTTT.

V gene TRBV6-5 combines with J gene TRBJ2-7; possibly TRBD1 for D (5 bases). This CDR3 is built from 13 residues. The V gene lost 2 bases and the J gene lost 6 bases, with 11 bases spanning the gap. The V gene's germline CDR1 is MNHEY and CDR2 SVGAGI. In DNA, the CDR3 is TGTGCCAGCAGTTACGGGCAGGGTGGCGAGCAGTACGTC. Encoded protein: CASSYGQGGEQYV.

This clone occurred a few times. The rearrangement uses TRBV7-2 and TRBJ2-7, with 8 bases identical to TRBD2. V shed 2 bases and J 0 bases; nucleotides not matched to a gene: 3. The CDR3 is made up of 15 amino acids. From germline, CDR1 is SGHTA and CDR2 FQGNSA. Here the CDR3 DNA reads TGTGCCAGCAGCTTATTAGCGGGAAGCTCCTACGAGCAGTACGTC. Its translation is CASSLLAGSSYEQYV.

The CDR3 protein is CASSLSGGREQFF. The CDR3 nucleotides read TGTGCCAGCAGTTTATCGGGGGGGCGTGAGCAGTTCTTC. The chain has TRBV27 and TRBJ2-1, with TRBD2 as a possible D gene (7 bases). CDR1 MNHEY and CDR2 SMNVEV come from the germline V gene (reference sequence). The CDR3 is 13 amino acids. Trimming took 0 bases from V and 9 from J, leaving 9 bases between them.

This clone came up once. The chain is built from TRBV6-6 and TRBJ1-1; the match to TRBD1 covers 8 bases. The J segment lost 0 bases and the V segment lost 6 bases, leaving 3 bases of the junction unmatched. There are 14 residues in the CDR3. Germline V gives CDR1 MNHNY, CDR2 SVGAGI (reference sequence). CDR3 DNA: TGTGCCAGCAGGCTACAGGGGGTGAACACTGAAGCTTTCTTT. Translation gives CASRLQGVNTEAFF.

This clone was found once. The rearrangement joins TRBV6-4 to TRBJ1-2; the D is unclear. This CDR3 comprises 13 residues. Germline V CDR1 and CDR2: MRHNA, SNTAGT. Trimming left V 6 bases short and J 6 bases short, with 14 bases between. The CDR3 sequence is CASRAAGQNGYTF. CDR3 DNA sequence: TGTGCCAGCAGGGCGGCCGGTCAGAATGGCTACACCTTC.

The chain combines TRBV11-3 with TRBJ2-3; D remains ambiguous. CDR3 length equals 17 residues. Germline V gives CDR1 SGHNT, CDR2 YENEEA. V was shortened by 5 bases and J by 2 bases, with 20 bases between the two germline ends. The DNA for the CDR3 is TGTGCCAGCAGCCTCAAAGGAGTACCTCTCCCCACAGATACGCAGTATTTT. It specifies CASSLKGVPLPTDTQYF.

This chain joins TRBV7-8 and TRBJ1-1; tentatively, D is TRBD1 (5 bases). The germline gives CDR1 SGHVS, CDR2 FQNEAQ. The CDR3 runs 15 residues. V lost 6 bases and J 1 base, leaving 15 bases between the germline ends. The CDR3, as DNA: TGTGCCAGCAGTTTGTGGGGCTCGGAGAACACTGAAGCTTTCTTT. Protein sequence: CASSLWGSENTEAFF. The complete variable domain, with remaining parts taken from reference TRBV7-8 and TRBJ1-1, reads GAGVSQSPRYKVAKRGQDVALRCDPISGHVSLFWYQQALGQGPEFLTYFQNEAQLDKSGLPSDRFFAERPEGSVSTLKIQRTQQEDSAVYLCASSLWGSENTEAFFGQGTRLTVV.

The chain employs TRBV5-8 and TRBJ2-2, with a tentative D call TRBD2 (5 bases). Between the trimmed V and J ends, which lost 1 base and 5 bases, there was a span of 12 bases. The CDR3 has 15 amino acids. The germline V gene encodes CDR1 SGHTS and CDR2 YDEGEE. For the CDR3, the DNA is TGTGCCAGCAGCTTGATGGGGAGACGAACCGGGGAGCTGTTTTTT. It yields the protein CASSLMGRRTGELFF.

This chain connects TRBV6-2 or TRBV6-3 to TRBJ1-1; TRBD1 is a possible D gene (5 bases). The CDR3 consists of 13 residues. Germline assignment: CDR1 MNHEY and CDR2 SVGEGT. V lost 0 bases to trimming and J lost 4 bases, with 6 bases between them. The CDR3 coding sequence is TGTGCCAGCAGTTACTCAGGGGTCACTGAAGCTTTCTTT. Its translation is CASSYSGVTEAFF.

This chain links TRBV6-6 with TRBJ1-2; D is undetermined. Germline CDR1 and CDR2: MNHNY and SVGAGI (reference sequence). The CDR3 is 13 residues long. V was cut by 7 bases and J by 2 bases, with 11 bases left in between. The CDR3 nucleotides read TGTGCCAGCACCGACGACGGGAACTATGGCTACACCTTC. Protein product: CASTDDGNYGYTF.

This chain uses TRBV6-4 with TRBJ1-1, with D possibly TRBD1 on 6 matching bases. The CDR3 loop spans 16 amino acids. V dropped 4 bases and J dropped 8 bases, with 23 bases sitting between them. The germline V gene has CDR1 MRHNA and CDR2 SNTAGT. The CDR3 sequence is CASSATDSPSSKEAFF. The CDR3 DNA is TGTGCCAGCAGTGCAACGGACAGCCCAAGCTCCAAAGAAGCTTTCTTT.

The chain recombines TRBV2 with TRBJ1-3, with 7 bases that match TRBD1. The CDR3 runs to 14 residues. J lost 0 bases, V lost 6 bases, and 2 bases had no gene match. The germline CDR1 and CDR2 sequences are SNHLY and FYNNEI. Here the CDR3 reads CASRGTVSGNTIYF. Here the CDR3 DNA reads TGTGCCAGCAGAGGGACAGTCTCTGGAAACACCATATATTTT.

This clone was counted a single time. The chain recombines TRBV30 with TRBJ2-1; TRBD1 might be the D (5 bases). Per the germline V gene, CDR1 is GTSNPN and CDR2 is SVGIG (reference sequence). Trimming left V 0 bases short and J 3 bases short, with 15 bases between. The CDR3 has 16 residues. CDR3 residues: CAWSVKTAQGYNEQFF. The CDR3 region has the DNA TGTGCCTGGAGTGTAAAGACAGCCCAGGGCTACAATGAGCAGTTCTTC.

V and J are TRBV4-1 and TRBJ2-1, with D unresolved. The V gene's germline CDR1 is MGHRA and CDR2 YSYEKL. The CDR3 sequence is 12 residues long. V shed 0 bases and J shed 9 bases, with 6 bases lying between them. The CDR3 is CASSQDASEQFF. The CDR3 coding sequence is TGCGCCAGCAGCCAAGATGCCAGTGAGCAGTTCTTC.

This chain uses TRBV4-2 with TRBJ2-1; 8 nucleotides agree with TRBD1. The CDR3 extends over 17 amino acids. The V and J ends lost 0 bases and 1 base, in that order; junction bases with no gene match: 5. CDR1 is LGHNA, CDR2 YNFKEQ, per germline. CDR3 coding DNA: TGTGCCAGCAGCCAAGATTTCTGGACAGGGTCCTACAATGAGCAGTTCTTC. It encodes CASSQDFWTGSYNEQFF.

The chain links TRBV7-9 to TRBJ1-1, with 8 nucleotides matching TRBD1. Trimming removed 7 bases from V and 1 base from J; junction bases left unmatched: 11. Germline V CDR1 and CDR2: SEHNR, FQNEAQ (reference sequence). The CDR3 contains 16 residues. Written as DNA, the CDR3 is TGTGCCAGCACCCCCACCAGGACAGGGTGGAACACTGAAGCTTTCTTT. This sequence encodes CASTPTRTGWNTEAFF.

The V call is TRBV24-1, the J call TRBJ2-1; tentatively, D is TRBD1 (5 bases). This CDR3 contains 14 residues. V shed 2 bases and J shed 10 bases, with 14 bases lying between them. In germline, CDR1 is KGHDR, CDR2 SFDVKD. This chain's CDR3 is CATSDSIRGGEQFF. The CDR3, as DNA: TGTGCCACCAGTGATTCGATAAGGGGTGGGGAGCAGTTCTTC.

The chain employs TRBV12-5 and TRBJ2-2, with 11 positions matching TRBD2. This CDR3 comprises 16 residues. J gave up 6 bases and V 3 bases, and 6 bases lay outside the gene matches. The germline V gene encodes CDR1 LGHNT and CDR2 FRNRAP. The chain's CDR3 is CASGFTSGSVAGELFF. The CDR3 DNA is TGTGCTAGTGGTTTCACTAGCGGGAGCGTCGCCGGGGAGCTGTTTTTT.

The chain employs TRBV2 and TRBJ2-1; 12 bases agree with TRBD1. CDR1 is SNHLY and CDR2 is FYNNEI in the germline V gene. CDR3 length: 18 amino acids. V gave up 3 bases and J gave up 6 bases; unmatched junction bases: 12. This CDR3 reads CASSEGQGASLPGNEQFF. DNA for the CDR3: TGTGCCAGCAGTGAGGGACAGGGGGCCTCTCTCCCGGGCAATGAGCAGTTCTTC.

The rearrangement joins TRBV6-5 to TRBJ1-2; 8 nucleotides line up with TRBD1. The CDR3 extends over 13 amino acids. In germline, CDR1 is MNHEY, CDR2 SVGAGI. Unmatched junction bases numbered 5, after V lost 8 bases and J lost 3 bases. CDR3 sequence reads: CASGQTGDYGYTF. CDR3 bases: TGTGCCAGCGGCCAGACAGGGGACTATGGCTACACCTTC.

This rearrangement joins TRBV3-1 (or the pseudogene TRBV3-2) to TRBJ2-5; 9 bases align to TRBD2. V lost 4 bases and J lost 4; bases outside the gene matches: 7. Looked up from germline, CDR1 is LGHDT and CDR2 is YNNKEL (reference sequence). The CDR3 totals 15 residues. The CDR3 is CASSRTGLAGETQYF. CDR3 nucleotides: TGTGCCAGCAGCCGGACGGGACTAGCAGGAGAGACCCAGTACTTC.

V and J are TRBV27 and TRBJ1-1, with D perhaps TRBD1 (5 bases). Trimming left V 8 bases short and J 4 bases short, with 17 bases between. CDR3 length equals 14 residues. The V gene's germline CDR1 is MNHEY and CDR2 SMNVEV (reference sequence). The CDR3 spells CASFPPGVVTEAFF. CDR3 DNA: TGTGCCAGCTTCCCCCCGGGGGTGGTCACTGAAGCTTTCTTT.

The chain has TRBV19 and TRBJ1-4; D call uncertain. CDR1 and CDR2 from the germline V gene are LNHDA and SQIVND (reference sequence). V was pared by 1 base and J by 5 bases, with 5 bases between. This CDR3 is built from 13 residues. This CDR3 reads CASSIAVNEKLFF. CDR3 nucleotides: TGTGCCAGTAGTATAGCGGTCAATGAAAAACTGTTTTTT.

The sample holds a few counts of this clone. The chain carries TRBV27 and TRBJ1-5; D might be TRBD1 (6 bases). Germline V CDR1 and CDR2: MNHEY, SMNVEV (reference sequence). The V end lost 5 bases, the J end lost 1 base, and 9 bases lay between the germline ends. CDR3 size: 14 residues. The CDR3 DNA reads TGTGCCAGCAGTCCGGGGACAAGCAATCAGCCCCAGCATTTT. This sequence encodes CASSPGTSNQPQHF.

The chain employs TRBV28 and TRBJ2-3, with TRBD1 matching 8 bases. Germline-derived CDR1 and CDR2 are MDHEN and SYDVKM. The V gene end was trimmed by 5 bases and the J gene end by 3 bases; junction bases not matched to a gene: 4. The CDR3 length is 14 residues. In DNA form, the CDR3 reads TGTGCCAGCAGTCATACAGGGGGTACAGATACGCAGTATTTT. Protein sequence: CASSHTGGTDTQYF.

The chain combines TRBV11-3 with TRBJ2-1, with TRBD2 matching over 11 bases. The CDR3 length is 15 residues. The V segment lost 4 bases and the J segment 8 bases; nucleotides outside the gene matches: 7. The V gene's germline CDR1 is SGHNT and CDR2 YENEEA. The CDR3 DNA reads as TGTGCCAGCAGCTACATAGCGGGAGGGCCTGATGAGCAGTTCTTC. Translation gives CASSYIAGGPDEQFF.